Below, 26 T cell receptor beta chains from the same sample are listed, as sequenced in a study of siplizumab effects on memory and regulatory T cells. This table comes from immunoSEQ multiplex PCR, and its TCRdb copy is limited to in-frame clones, with some not included. Among some 110,000 clones listed, about 92% were seen once. Sequenced input: CD4+ T cells sorted from blood. The receptors here all came from a human donor in good health.

This chain connects TRBV6-6 to TRBJ2-3, with 13 bases matching TRBD2. Germline CDR1 and CDR2: MNHNY and SVGAGI (reference sequence). The trim removed 5 bases at V and 0 bases at J, leaving 2 bases unmatched. This CDR3 is built from 16 residues. This chain's CDR3 is CASSRGLAGSTDTQYF. CDR3 DNA: TGTGCCAGCAGTAGGGGACTAGCGGGGAGCACAGATACGCAGTATTTT.

The chain carries TRBV7-8 and TRBJ1-5; 9 bases are a match to TRBD1. Germline CDR1 is SGHVS and CDR2 is FQNEAQ. This CDR3 comprises 18 residues. Trimming took 1 base from V and 11 from J; bases not matched to a gene: 18. The CDR3 here is CASSLGSGTGSFLWTQHF. The CDR3 nucleotides read TGTGCCAGCAGCTTAGGATCCGGGACAGGGTCTTTCTTGTGGACCCAGCATTTT.

The rearrangement links TRBV6-6 to TRBJ2-3; 14 positions match TRBD2. This CDR3 comprises 15 residues. The germline gives CDR1 MNHNY, CDR2 SVGAGI (reference sequence). J was trimmed by 6 bases and V by 6 bases; bases with no gene match: 5. The CDR3 sequence is CASRGLAGGGDTQYF. CDR3 sequence (DNA): TGTGCCAGCAGAGGACTAGCGGGAGGTGGGGATACGCAGTATTTT.

This chain joins TRBV30 and TRBJ1-5; TRBD1 matches 10 bases. The germline CDR1 and CDR2 sequences are GTSNPN and SVGIG (reference sequence). The CDR3 is made up of 14 amino acids. Unmatched junction bases numbered 6, after V lost 4 bases and J lost 6 bases. CDR3 protein: CAWNRDRGGQPQHF. CDR3 in DNA: TGTGCCTGGAACCGGGACAGGGGAGGTCAGCCCCAGCATTTT.

This chain connects TRBV6-4 to TRBJ2-2; no reliable D call. Germline CDR1 and CDR2: MRHNA and SNTAGT. V lost 6 bases to trimming and J lost 1 base, with 12 bases between them. CDR3 size: 15 residues. CDR3 sequence reads: CASSPSPGNTGELFF. DNA for the CDR3: TGTGCCAGCAGCCCGTCGCCGGGGAACACCGGGGAGCTGTTTTTT.

This chain links TRBV28 with TRBJ2-1, with TRBD1 identical over 10 bases. V lost 6 bases, J lost 9 bases, and 8 bases stayed unmatched. In germline, CDR1 is MDHEN, CDR2 SYDVKM. The CDR3 is 14 residues long. As DNA, the CDR3 is TGTGCCAGCAGAGGGACAGGGGCGTATGGTGAGCAGTTCTTC. Its protein product is CASRGTGAYGEQFF.

The CDR3 bases are TGTGCCAGCAGTTTTTCGTCTAGCGGGCGGGGAGATACGCAGTATTTT. Translating it yields CASSFSSSGRGDTQYF. The rearrangement links TRBV27 to TRBJ2-3; 8 positions agree with TRBD2. This CDR3 region has 16 residues. Germline V CDR1 and CDR2: MNHEY, SMNVEV (reference sequence). With 3 bases clipped from V and 5 bases from J, the junction kept 10 bases outside the gene matches.

The genes are TRBV9 and TRBJ2-5; D could derive from TRBD1 or TRBD2 (6 bases each). This CDR3 contains 14 residues. The V end was cut by 3 bases, the J end by 5 bases, with 14 bases between. Germline loops: CDR1 SGDLS, CDR2 YYNGEE. The CDR3 DNA reads TGTGCCAGCAGCGCTTTCGGGGGCACTGAGACCCAGTACTTC. Protein sequence: CASSAFGGTETQYF.

About this clone: This same CDR3 is encoded by further DNA sequences in the sample. This chain uses TRBV11-3 with TRBJ1-5; 9 bases align to TRBD1. CDR3 length: 18 amino acids. The junction had 11 bases not matched to a gene; V was cut back by 5 bases and J by 0 bases. Germline loops: CDR1 SGHNT, CDR2 YENEEA. The CDR3 bases are TGTGCCAGCAGCCCCCCTGGTCCGGGACAGGGTAGCAATCAGCCCCAGCATTTT. Translating it yields CASSPPGPGQGSNQPQHF. The full variable domain, in which reference TRBV11-3 and TRBJ1-5 provide the parts outside the CDR3, is EAGVVQSPRYKIIEKKQPVAFWCNPISGHNTLYWYLQNLGQGPELLIRYENEEAVDDSQLPKDRFSAERLKGVDSTLKIQPAELGDSAVYLCASSPPGPGQGSNQPQHFGDGTRLSIL.

The chain joins TRBV10-2 to TRBJ2-1, with D unclear. The V and J ends lost 7 bases and 1 base respectively, with 8 bases between them. Looked up from germline, CDR1 is WSHSY and CDR2 is SAAADI. This CDR3 spans 13 amino acids. The CDR3 region has the DNA TGCGCCAGCAACGTATTTTCCTACAATGAGCAGTTCTTC. Translating it yields CASNVFSYNEQFF.

This chain uses TRBV19 with TRBJ1-5; maybe TRBD1 (6 bases). Germline values: CDR1 LNHDA, CDR2 SQIVND (reference sequence). The CDR3 extends over 16 amino acids. Between the trimmed V and J ends, which lost 3 bases and 0 bases, there was a span of 12 bases. The CDR3 DNA is TGTGCCAGTAGTATGGGGGGGCAGTATAGCAATCAGCCCCAGCATTTT. Protein: CASSMGGQYSNQPQHF. Together with reference TRBV19 and TRBJ1-5, the CDR3 gives the full variable domain: DGGITQSPKYLFRKEGQNVTLSCEQNLNHDAMYWYRQDPGQGLRLIYYSQIVNDFQKGDIAEGYSVSREKKESFPLTVTSAQKNPTAFYLCASSMGGQYSNQPQHFGDGTRLSIL.

The chain links TRBV6-5 to TRBJ1-1, with TRBD1 matching over 8 bases. After removal of 2 bases from V and 1 base from J, the junction contained 6 bases not matched to a gene. The CDR3 runs to 16 residues. The V gene's germline CDR1 is MNHEY and CDR2 SVGAGI. The CDR3 spells CASSYIHRGGNTEAFF. DNA for the CDR3: TGTGCCAGCAGTTACATTCACAGGGGGGGGAACACTGAAGCTTTCTTT.

This sequence joins TRBV6-5 and TRBJ1-6; the D gene is possibly TRBD1 (6 bases). This CDR3 is 13 amino acids long. Germline lookup yields CDR1 MNHEY and CDR2 SVGAGI. The V end was cut by 10 bases, the J end by 7 bases, with 14 bases between. The CDR3 reads CAISTGINSPLHF. In nucleotides, the CDR3 is TGTGCCATCTCCACAGGGATAAATTCACCCCTCCACTTT.

The rearrangement uses TRBV9 and TRBJ1-3; no reliable D call. Trimming took off 5 bases at V and 4 bases at J, with 4 bases between the two ends. Germline values: CDR1 SGDLS, CDR2 YYNGEE. The CDR3 loop spans 11 amino acids. For the CDR3, the DNA is TGTGCCAGCAGGCGAGGAAACACCATATATTTT. Protein: CASRRGNTIYF.

This chain joins TRBV6-5 and TRBJ2-3; TRBD1 matches at 9 bases. The germline V gene has CDR1 MNHEY and CDR2 SVGAGI. The CDR3 sequence is 15 residues long. V gave up 6 bases and J gave up 0 bases; unmatched junction bases: 4. CDR3 loop: CASRKTGGSTDTQYF. For the CDR3, the DNA is TGTGCCAGCAGAAAGACAGGGGGTAGCACAGATACGCAGTATTTT.

The chain recombines TRBV19 with TRBJ2-5; D is possibly TRBD1 or TRBD2 (6 bases each). V was clipped by 7 bases and J by 5 bases, with 20 bases between them. The germline CDR1 and CDR2 sequences are LNHDA and SQIVND (reference sequence). The CDR3 totals 15 residues. The CDR3 loop is CASTDGGGIAETQYF. The DNA of the CDR3 is TGTGCCAGTACCGATGGAGGGGGTATTGCGGAGACCCAGTACTTC.

The gene calls are TRBV7-3 and TRBJ2-7; 9 nucleotides align to TRBD2. V gave up 4 bases and J gave up 7 bases; unmatched junction bases: 17. The CDR3 loop spans 17 amino acids. Germline-derived CDR1 and CDR2 are SGHTA and FQGTGA. DNA of the CDR3: TGTGCCAGCAGCTGGACTAGCGACCACTGGAAGCACGGGGAGCAGTACTTC. This encodes CASSWTSDHWKHGEQYF.

This sequence joins TRBV30 and TRBJ1-6; weak D call: TRBD1 (6 bases). In germline, CDR1 is GTSNPN, CDR2 SVGIG (reference sequence). V was trimmed by 0 bases and J by 7 bases, leaving 10 bases between them. The CDR3 is 14 residues long. The CDR3 DNA is TGTGCCTGGAGTGTACTGAGGGGGAATTCACCCCTCCACTTT. Protein sequence: CAWSVLRGNSPLHF. Supplemented by reference TRBV30 and TRBJ1-6, the full variable domain reads SQTIHQWPATLVQPVGSPLSLECTVEGTSNPNLYWYRQAAGRGLQLLFYSVGIGQISSEVPQNLSASRPQDRQFILSSKKLLLSDSGFYLCAWSVLRGNSPLHFGNGTRLTVT.

The V gene is TRBV19, the J gene TRBJ2-1; 7 nucleotides match TRBD2. The CDR3 consists of 20 residues. V trimming: 3 bases; J trimming: 0 bases; junction bases outside the gene matches: 17. Looked up from germline, CDR1 is LNHDA and CDR2 is SQIVND (reference sequence). The CDR3 DNA is TGTGCCAGTAGTATGGGATATGGGGGAGGGAGGTCAGCCTCCTACAATGAGCAGTTCTTC. It yields the protein CASSMGYGGGRSASYNEQFF.

The rearrangement joins TRBV15 to TRBJ2-1, with TRBD2 identical over 12 bases. The junction had 9 bases not matched to a gene; V was cut back by 8 bases and J by 4 bases. Germline CDR1 LNHNV, CDR2 YYDKDF (reference sequence). The CDR3 covers 16 residues. This CDR3 reads CATARTGTSGYNEQFF. In DNA, the CDR3 is TGTGCCACCGCCCGGACTGGGACTAGCGGGTACAATGAGCAGTTCTTC. The full variable domain, rest sourced from reference TRBV15 and TRBJ2-1, is DAMVIQNPRYQVTQFGKPVTLSCSQTLNHNVMYWYQQKSSQAPKLLFHYYDKDFNNEADTPDNFQSRRPNTSFCFLDIRSPGLGDTAMYLCATARTGTSGYNEQFFGPGTRLTVL.

The rearrangement joins TRBV5-5 to TRBJ2-7; no reliable D call. Germline lookup yields CDR1 SGHKS and CDR2 YYEKEE (reference sequence). The CDR3 is made up of 14 amino acids. Trimming removed 4 bases from V and 0 bases from J, with 11 bases in between. In DNA form, the CDR3 reads TGTGCCAGCAGCCCCGGAGCAGGCTCCTACGAGCAGTACTTC. This codes for CASSPGAGSYEQYF.

The J gene is TRBJ2-7, the V gene TRBV5-1; TRBD2 matches at 11 bases. The CDR3 runs to 17 residues. V dropped 1 base and J dropped 2; count of bases not matched to a gene: 8. Germline V gene data show CDR1 as SGHRS and CDR2 as YFSETQ. This chain's CDR3 is CASSLLSSGGHTYEQYF. The CDR3 region has the DNA TGCGCCAGCAGCTTGTTGTCTAGCGGGGGGCATACCTACGAGCAGTACTTC.

This clone was seen only a few times. The V and J genes are TRBV30 and TRBJ1-2, with D maybe TRBD1 (5 bases). With 2 bases removed from V and 2 bases from J, the gap between germline ends came to 9 bases. Germline-derived CDR1 and CDR2 are GTSNPN and SVGIG (reference sequence). CDR3 size: 13 residues. CDR3 sequence: CAWSWDGNYGYTF. The CDR3 DNA reads as TGTGCCTGGAGTTGGGACGGAAACTATGGCTACACCTTC.

The chain has TRBV6-6 and TRBJ2-7, with no clear D. Germline V gene lookup returns CDR1 MNHNY and CDR2 SVGAGI (reference sequence). Trimming removed 0 bases at V and 7 bases at J, with 7 bases between. The CDR3 has 12 amino acids. CDR3 bases: TGTGCCAGCAGTTACTCACCGGCAGAGCAGTACTTC. This translates into CASSYSPAEQYF.

Concerning this clone itself: An end of the junction differs from the germline gene, which may be a read error. The rearrangement links TRBV10-3 to TRBJ1-2; 8 bases match TRBD1. CDR3 length: 12 amino acids. CDR1 and CDR2 (germline): ENHRY, SYGVKD. CDR3 nucleotide sequence: TGTGCCATCACGGGGACAGGAGATGGCTGCACCTTC. It specifies CAITGTGDGCTF.

The rearrangement joins TRBV30 to TRBJ1-2, with D perhaps matching TRBD1 (5 bases). V lost 0 bases and J lost 7, with 9 bases in between. The CDR3 totals 12 residues. From germline, CDR1 is GTSNPN and CDR2 SVGIG (reference sequence). The CDR3 nucleotides are TGTGCCTGGAGTGTAGGCGGGGGTGGCTACACCTTC. Translating gives CAWSVGGGGYTF.